The rows below give T cell receptor beta chains drawn from one sample of a study of regulatory T cells. Assay used: immunoSEQ multiplex PCR; TCRdb lists only in-frame clones, some missing. The data contain tens of thousands of clones, around 89% of them singletons. The sequencing input was conventional CD4+ T cells sorted from blood. Source of these receptors: a young adult with CD3G deficiency. CDR3s include the opening cysteine and the closing phenylalanine or tryptophan. D genes are given only for firm matches. Only some rows state a clone size, as once, few, many or a class for expanded clones.

v_gene,j_gene,len,abundance,d_gene,CDR3nt,CDR3aa
TRBV28,TRBJ1-1,13,.,.,TGTGCCAGCAGTTCACACCCCCCGGCTGAAGCTTTCTTT,CASSSHPPAEAFF
TRBV7-8,TRBJ1-1,17,.,.,TGTGCCAGCAGCTTAGAAATTGGGAGAGGAATGAACACTGAAGCTTTCTTT,CASSLEIGRGMNTEAFF
TRBV11-3,TRBJ2-2,16,.,TRBD2,TGTGCCAGCAGCTTGGGTCTAGCGGAGATCTCCGGGGAGCTGTTTTTT,CASSLGLAEISGELFF
TRBV28,TRBJ2-7,16,.,TRBD1,TGTGCCAGCAGCCCCCACGGACAGGGGATCGACCACGAGCAGTACTTC,CASSPHGQGIDHEQYF
TRBV6-6,TRBJ1-2,15,.,.,TGTGCCAGCAGTTACTCAAGGGGGGTCAACTATGGCTACACCTTC,CASSYSRGVNYGYTF
TRBV28,TRBJ1-1,18,.,.,TGTGCCAGCAGTCCTGGGGTGGGGGGAACTGAACACTGGAGTGAAGCTTTCTTT,CASSPGVGGTEHWSEAFF
TRBV28,TRBJ2-3,14,.,.,TGTGCCAGCAGTTTGGGCCGGTTTACAGATACGCAGTATTTT,CASSLGRFTDTQYF
TRBV7-9,TRBJ2-3,12,.,.,TGTGCCACCAGCTTATCCCGAGGTCCGCAGTATTTT,CATSLSRGPQYF
TRBV4-1,TRBJ1-2,15,.,TRBD1,TGCGCCAGCAGCCAGGGGAGACAGGGCATCTATGGCTACACCTTC,CASSQGRQGIYGYTF
TRBV19,TRBJ1-5,13,few,.,TGTGCCAGTAGTACTCAGGGTGGTCAGCCCCAGCATTTT,CASSTQGGQPQHF
TRBV6-1,TRBJ2-7,12,.,.,TGTGCCAGCAGTCCTACGGGGTACGAGCAGTACTTC,CASSPTGYEQYF
TRBV5-1,TRBJ2-7,15,.,.,TGCGCCAGCAGCTTGCGGGGGGCCTCTGCTGACGAGCAGTACTTC,CASSLRGASADEQYF
TRBV5-1,TRBJ2-1,14,.,.,TGCGCCAGCAGCTTGGTTTACGGAAATGATGAGCAGTTCTTC,CASSLVYGNDEQFF
TRBV28,TRBJ2-1,16,.,TRBD2,TGTGCCAGCAGTGCCAGTTTCGGGGGGTGGTACAATGAGCAGTTCTTC,CASSASFGGWYNEQFF
TRBV6-1,TRBJ1-1,15,.,.,TGTGCCAGCTCCTCTCTCGGACGATCGAACACTGAAGCTTTCTTT,CASSSLGRSNTEAFF
TRBV30,TRBJ2-2,12,.,.,TGTGCCTGGAATCGGAACACCGGGGAGCTGTTTTTT,CAWNRNTGELFF
TRBV7-4,TRBJ1-6,15,.,.,TGTGCCAGGTCCCCCCCCTGGTTGAGGGATTCACCCCTCCACTTT,CARSPPWLRDSPLHF
TRBV6-1,TRBJ2-6,15,once,TRBD1,TGTGCCAGCACCACAGGGGGCCCTGGGGCCAACGTCCTGACTTTC,CASTTGGPGANVLTF
TRBV6-1,TRBJ2-1,13,.,.,TGTGCCAGCCGAGGAGTTGTTAGGGTTGAGCAGTTCTTC,CASRGVVRVEQFF
TRBV19,TRBJ2-3,13,.,.,TGTGCCAGTAGTAAGGGCGGTTCGGATACGCAGTATTTT,CASSKGGSDTQYF